These T cell receptor beta chains were read from a single sample in a study of T-cell reconstitution after alpha-beta-depleted transplantation in children. TCRdb reprocessed the PCR reads with MiXCR, giving one entry per CDR3 protein. The sample contains about 610,000 distinct CDR3 sequences, roughly 30% of which appear only once. The source was PBMCs, collected before TCRalphabeta/CD19-depleted stem cell transplant. The receptors derive from a boy in the first two years of life with Wiskott-Aldrich syndrome, due to receive a stem cell transplant. CDR3s include the opening cysteine and the closing phenylalanine or tryptophan. The D gene is left open where the match is weak. Clone size is given for some rows only: seen once, a few or many times, or a class if the clone is expanded.

V	J	D	size	CDR3	DNA
TRBV5-1	TRBJ2-5	TRBD1	-	CASTITGTGDGETQYF	TGCGCCAGCACCATAACCGGGACAGGGGATGGGGAGACCCAGTACTTC
TRBV29-1	TRBJ2-7	TRBD1	few	CSAGTGGLYEQYF	TGCAGCGCCGGGACAGGGGGCCTCTACGAGCAGTACTTC
TRBV20-1	TRBJ2-7	TRBD2	few	CSAREVASGSYEQYF	TGCAGTGCTAGAGAGGTGGCTAGCGGGAGTTACGAGCAGTACTTC
TRBV10-3	TRBJ2-7	TRBD1	-	CAISGGQGASEQYF	TGTGCCATCAGTGGTGGGCAGGGGGCTAGCGAGCAGTACTTC
TRBV20-1	TRBJ2-2	-	-	CSARDRGLENTGELFF	TGCAGTGCTAGAGATCGAGGACTGGAGAACACCGGGGAGCTGTTTTTT
TRBV7-8	TRBJ2-1	-	-	CASSFRYQNNEQFF	TGTGCCAGCAGCTTCAGATACCAAAACAATGAGCAGTTCTTC
TRBV7-9	TRBJ2-1	-	-	CASESYNEQFF	TGTGCCAGCGAGAGCTACAATGAGCAGTTCTTC
TRBV7-2	TRBJ2-7	TRBD2	-	CASSLDGGSAYEQYF	TGTGCCAGCAGCTTAGACGGCGGGAGTGCCTACGAGCAGTACTTC
TRBV28	TRBJ2-7	TRBD2	few	CASSLYGAGAYEQYF	TGTGCCAGCAGTTTATATGGTGCGGGAGCCTACGAGCAGTACTTC
TRBV4-2	TRBJ2-7	TRBD1	-	CASSQLGQGALEQYF	TGTGCCAGCAGCCAGCTCGGACAGGGGGCGCTGGAGCAGTACTTC
TRBV5-1	TRBJ2-1	TRBD2	many	CASSPRTSGNNEQFF	TGCGCCAGCAGCCCACGGACTAGCGGGAACAATGAGCAGTTCTTC
TRBV5-5	TRBJ1-4	-	-	CASNTRPLGEKLFF	TGTGCCAGCAACACCAGGCCCCTCGGTGAAAAACTGTTTTTT
TRBV11-2	TRBJ2-1	-	few	CASSPFGRSEQFF	TGTGCCAGCAGCCCCTTCGGACGCAGTGAGCAGTTCTTC
TRBV28	TRBJ2-6	TRBD1	-	CASQGASGANVLTF	TGTGCCAGCCAGGGGGCAAGTGGGGCCAACGTCCTGACTTTC
TRBV5-6	TRBJ1-5	TRBD1	-	CASSLNGMGTGSNQPQHF	TGTGCCAGCAGCTTGAATGGGATGGGGACAGGTAGCAATCAGCCCCAGCATTTT
TRBV12-3/TRBV12-4	TRBJ2-1	-	few	CASSFVIANEQFF	TGTGCCAGCAGTTTTGTAATCGCCAATGAGCAGTTCTTC
TRBV2	TRBJ1-1	TRBD1	-	CASSPPYRGPAFF	TGTGCCAGCAGTCCCCCTTACAGGGGGCCAGCTTTCTTT
TRBV5-1	TRBJ2-7	TRBD2	few	CASSLGALAGGTHEQYF	TGCGCCAGCAGCTTGGGGGCCCTAGCGGGAGGAACCCACGAGCAGTACTTC
TRBV2	TRBJ2-1	-	few	CASNFRGDEQFF	TGTGCCAGCAACTTCAGGGGCGATGAGCAGTTCTTC
TRBV5-1	TRBJ2-3	-	-	CASSLGHMADTQYF	TGCGCCAGCAGCTTGGGCCATATGGCAGATACGCAGTATTTT
TRBV5-1	TRBJ2-5	TRBD1	few	CASSSGIDRGRETQYF	TGCGCCAGCAGCTCCGGAATAGACAGGGGAAGGGAGACCCAGTACTTC
TRBV9	TRBJ2-2	-	few	CASSVASANTGELFF	TGTGCCAGCAGCGTAGCGTCAGCGAACACCGGGGAGCTGTTTTTT
TRBV20-1	TRBJ2-1	-	few	CSAQGPGLYNEQFF	TGCAGTGCCCAAGGCCCGGGACTGTACAATGAGCAGTTCTTC
TRBV3-1	TRBJ2-1	-	-	CASSQQTALYNEQFF	TGTGCCAGCAGCCAACAAACAGCTCTATACAATGAGCAGTTCTTC
TRBV3-1	TRBJ2-1	TRBD2	few	CASTPSGSINEQFF	TGTGCCAGCACCCCGAGCGGGAGTATCAATGAGCAGTTCTTC
TRBV10-3	TRBJ2-1	-	few	CAITLTATYNEQFF	TGTGCCATCACCTTGACCGCAACGTACAATGAGCAGTTCTTC
TRBV5-1	TRBJ2-7	-	-	CASSLISSYEQYF	TGCGCCAGCAGCCTTATTTCCTCCTACGAGCAGTACTTC
TRBV7-2	TRBJ1-1	-	few	CASSADWNTEAFF	TGTGCCAGCAGCGCGGATTGGAACACTGAAGCTTTCTTT
TRBV18	TRBJ2-1	-	-	CASSPGRAEYNEQFF	TGTGCCAGCTCACCGGGCAGGGCGGAGTACAATGAGCAGTTCTTC
TRBV5-1	TRBJ2-2	-	few	CASSPIVTGELFF	TGCGCCAGCAGCCCGATCGTTACCGGGGAGCTGTTTTTT
TRBV7-6	TRBJ2-7	-	few	CASSRGQLPYEQYF	TGTGCCAGCAGCCGGGGGCAGCTCCCCTACGAGCAGTACTTC
TRBV11-3	TRBJ2-1	TRBD2	few	CASSLVAGSGTEQFF	TGTGCCAGCAGCTTAGTAGCGGGTAGCGGGACAGAGCAGTTCTTC
TRBV5-1	TRBJ2-3	TRBD2	once	CASGPGLAQDTQYF	TGCGCCAGCGGACCGGGACTAGCGCAAGATACGCAGTATTTT
TRBV10-3	TRBJ1-1	-	few	CAITRDIGDTEAFF	TGTGCCATCACCAGGGACATCGGTGACACTGAAGCTTTCTTT
TRBV24-1	TRBJ2-4	-	-	CATSAGDLAKNIQYF	TGTGCCACCAGTGCAGGGGATCTAGCCAAAAACATTCAGTACTTC
TRBV29-1	TRBJ1-1	-	few	CSALGGVKGYTEAFF	TGCAGCGCCCTGGGGGGGGTTAAGGGATACACTGAAGCTTTCTTT
TRBV5-1	TRBJ1-3	TRBD1	-	CASSWDTGEVVGGNTIYF	TGCGCCAGCAGCTGGGACACAGGGGAGGTAGTTGGTGGAAACACCATATATTTT
TRBV5-1	TRBJ1-1	-	-	CASSLRQGTSTTEAFF	TGCGCCAGCAGCTTGCGGCAGGGGACGAGTACCACTGAAGCTTTCTTT
TRBV20-1	TRBJ2-7	-	few	CSARDIGSPYEQYF	TGCAGTGCTAGAGATATCGGCAGCCCCTACGAGCAGTACTTC
TRBV3-1	TRBJ2-1	-	-	CASSQFLATSSYNEQFF	TGTGCCAGCAGCCAGTTTCTAGCGACGAGCTCCTACAATGAGCAGTTCTTC
TRBV6-1	TRBJ1-1	-	few	CASKQTRLVEKLGEAFF	TGTGCCAGCAAACAAACTCGGCTAGTTGAGAAGCTCGGCGAAGCTTTCTTT
TRBV5-1	TRBJ2-6	TRBD1	-	CASSWTGLASGVNVLTF	TGCGCCAGCAGCTGGACAGGATTGGCTTCTGGGGTCAACGTCCTGACTTTC
TRBV7-9	TRBJ2-7	TRBD2	few	CASSLEEREITEQYF	TGTGCCAGCAGCTTAGAGGAGCGGGAAATTACCGAGCAGTACTTC
TRBV5-1	TRBJ1-4	-	-	CASSLSREEKLFF	TGCGCCAGCAGCTTGTCCAGGGAAGAAAAACTGTTTTTT
TRBV5-4	TRBJ1-1	-	-	CASSVGTVNTEAFF	TGTGCCAGCAGCGTCGGGACGGTGAACACTGAAGCTTTCTTT
TRBV10-3	TRBJ2-7	TRBD1	few	CAIRTGVGDEQYF	TGTGCCATCAGGACAGGGGTGGGGGACGAGCAGTACTTC
TRBV7-8	TRBJ2-4	TRBD1	-	CASSLWDSTNRNIQYF	TGTGCCAGCAGCTTATGGGACAGCACAAACAGAAACATTCAGTACTTC
TRBV20-1	TRBJ2-5	-	-	CSASTPQETQYF	TGCAGTGCTAGTACCCCGCAAGAGACCCAGTACTTC
TRBV10-3	TRBJ2-3	-	few	CAISDLADTQYF	TGTGCCATCAGTGATTTGGCAGATACGCAGTATTTT
TRBV14	TRBJ2-7	TRBD1	few	CASSQGGTGLYEQYF	TGTGCCAGCAGCCAAGGGGGGACAGGTCTCTACGAGCAGTACTTC
TRBV20-1	TRBJ2-5	-	few	CSAPDLGRETQYF	TGCAGTGCTCCGGACTTGGGAAGGGAGACCCAGTACTTC
TRBV5-1	TRBJ1-1	TRBD1	few	CASSIRGQGTEAFF	TGCGCCAGCAGCATCAGGGGGCAGGGGACTGAAGCTTTCTTT
TRBV5-6	TRBJ1-2	-	few	CASSFSGGYTF	TGTGCCAGCAGCTTCTCGGGGGGCTACACCTTC
TRBV5-1	TRBJ2-3	-	many	CASSLALGTDTQYF	TGCGCCAGCAGCTTGGCATTGGGCACAGATACGCAGTATTTT
TRBV6-1	TRBJ2-4	-	few	CASSHGGGGNIQYF	TGTGCCAGCAGCCACGGGGGAGGGGGAAACATTCAGTACTTC
TRBV10-3	TRBJ2-2	TRBD2	few	CAISVPSGYTGELFF	TGTGCCATCAGTGTCCCTAGCGGGTACACCGGGGAGCTGTTTTTT
TRBV20-1	TRBJ2-5	-	-	CSARQDSIGETQYF	TGCAGTGCTAGACAGGACTCGATCGGAGAGACCCAGTACTTC
TRBV3-1	TRBJ1-1	-	-	CASSAQVLTEAFF	TGTGCCAGCAGCGCACAGGTCCTCACTGAAGCTTTCTTT
TRBV19	TRBJ2-1	TRBD2	-	CASSGLAGRGEQFF	TGTGCCAGTAGTGGCCTAGCGGGAAGGGGTGAGCAGTTCTTC